The subject of this entry is one T cell receptor beta chain. Its target is unknown. CDR3 length: 15 residues. Trimming removed 5 bases from V and 6 bases from J; junction bases left unmatched: 2. Germline-derived CDR1 and CDR2 are WSHSY and SAAADI. Amplification used 60 Vbeta primers and 13 Jbeta primers. The protocol was immunoSEQ multiplex PCR, while the TCRdb copy is restricted to in-frame clones and leaves out a portion. Of some 120,000 clones listed, approximately 8.6% are singletons. The record originates from a study of cytomegalovirus exposure and HLA in healthy donors. General study results and limits: Later analysis reportedly placed an Asian-associated ancestry cluster below the roughly 700-donor mean in N-insertions.

There were likely unrecorded immune exposures, though donors were nominally healthy when sampled. Sample: PBMCs. This chain connects TRBV10-2 to TRBJ2-1, with 15 bases that match TRBD2. The sequence was obtained from a woman between 40 and 50 years old in good health and CMV-seropositive. This CDR3 is CASSWTSGGANEQFF. In DNA form, the CDR3 reads TGCGCCAGCAGTTGGACTAGCGGGGGGGCCAATGAGCAGTTCTTC.